What follows are 3 T cell receptor beta chains derived from one specimen sequenced in a study of glioma-infiltrating T cells after dendritic cell vaccination (dated by TCRdb to 2015 to 2016). Library preparation employed the immunoSEQ multiplex PCR assay. This is the immuneACCESS table as TCRdb keeps it, with only in-frame sequences that have V and J called. A part of the clones is gone; compared with another copy, unresolved V genes explain less than half, and the rest is unexplained. Across this sample there are approximately 100,000 clones, with roughly 83% seen only once. In total, the top ten clones hold roughly 5.7% of the sample. The material was blood, obtained before dendritic cell vaccination. Source of these receptors: a human donor with glioblastoma.

This clone was seen more than once but under ten times. CDR3 protein: CASSPLPERSPLHF. The CDR3 nucleotides read TGTGCCAGCTCACCACTCCCAGAGAGGTCACCCCTCCACTTT. The V and J genes are TRBV18 and TRBJ1-6; D unresolved. The V end was cut by 1 base, the J end by 10 bases, with 11 bases between. The CDR3 has 14 amino acids. CDR1 KGHSH and CDR2 LQKENI come from the germline V gene.

The gene calls are TRBV28 and TRBJ1-2, with TRBD1 as a possible D gene (5 bases). V shed 6 bases and J shed 7 bases, with 18 bases lying between them. This CDR3 contains 14 residues. CDR1 and CDR2 (germline): MDHEN, SYDVKM. CDR3 in amino acids: CASSGWGAKSGYTF. DNA for the CDR3: TGTGCCAGCAGCGGCTGGGGCGCAAAAAGTGGCTACACCTTC.

This clone was picked up a small number of times. CDR3 amino acids: CASSEGQTSWGLYNEQFF. The CDR3 DNA is TGTGCCAGCAGTGAGGGTCAGACTAGCTGGGGGTTGTACAATGAGCAGTTCTTC. The rearrangement uses TRBV6-1 and TRBJ2-1, with TRBD2 matching over 7 bases. Per the germline V gene, CDR1 is MNHNS and CDR2 is SASEGT. V was clipped by 3 bases and J by 4 bases; unmatched bases: 15. The CDR3 covers 18 residues.